This passage covers 8 T cell receptor beta chains from one sample sequenced in a study of blood T cell repertoires in COVID-19. The protocol was immunoSEQ multiplex PCR, while the TCRdb copy is restricted to in-frame clones and leaves out a portion. Among 250,000 to 350,000 clones listed, 75% to 90% were seen once. The sequenced sample was PBMCs or T cells enriched from blood (not recorded which). The receptors were gathered from a woman aged 30 to 39 who had recovered from COVID-19.

The chain recombines TRBV5-1 with TRBJ2-7; 11 bases fit TRBD2. CDR3 length equals 14 residues. CDR1 and CDR2 (germline): SGHRS, YFSETQ. J lost 4 bases, V lost 3 bases, and 3 bases had no gene match. The CDR3 spells CASSSRLAGYEQYF. In DNA form, the CDR3 reads TGCGCCAGCAGCTCTAGACTAGCGGGATACGAGCAGTACTTC.

V is TRBV5-8 and J is TRBJ2-7; TRBD1 aligns across 7 bases. After removal of 1 base from V and 0 bases from J, the junction contained 10 bases not matched to a gene. Germline V gives CDR1 SGHTS, CDR2 YDEGEE. CDR3 length: 17 amino acids. CDR3 in DNA: TGTGCCAGCAGCTTGTTAATCGCGACAGGGAGCTCCTACGAGCAGTACTTC. Protein sequence: CASSLLIATGSSYEQYF.

The chain links TRBV7-7 to TRBJ2-7; TRBD1 agrees at 8 bases. The CDR3 runs to 14 residues. J lost 1 base, V lost 4 bases, and 3 bases had no gene match. Looked up from germline, CDR1 is SSHAT and CDR2 is FNYEAQ (reference sequence). The CDR3 sequence: CASSWDRKSYEQYF. The DNA of the CDR3 is TGTGCCAGCAGCTGGGACAGGAAATCCTACGAGCAGTACTTC.

The chain recombines TRBV2 with TRBJ1-2, with 8 bases that match TRBD1. J lost 9 bases, V lost 1 base, and 10 bases had no gene match. The CDR3 runs to 15 residues. From germline, CDR1 is SNHLY and CDR2 FYNNEI. In DNA, the CDR3 is TGTGCCAGCAGTGAAGGGACAGGGAGGACTTTTAGCTACACCTTC. Amino acids: CASSEGTGRTFSYTF.

The chain couples TRBV12-3 or TRBV12-4 to TRBJ1-5, with D perhaps matching TRBD1 (6 bases). V gave up 6 bases and J gave up 4 bases, with 10 bases separating them. The CDR3 has 13 amino acids. This chain's CDR3 is CASRGTLNQPQHF. CDR3 coding DNA: TGTGCCAGCAGGGGGACACTTAATCAGCCCCAGCATTTT.

This clone was observed once. This chain joins TRBV10-2 and TRBJ2-1; D may be TRBD2 (6 bases). Germline V gene data show CDR1 as WSHSY and CDR2 as SAAADI. Trimming pared 1 base from V and 3 bases from J, leaving 10 bases between. This CDR3 spans 15 amino acids. The CDR3 coding sequence is TGCGCCAGCAGTGAGTGGCGGGGACGCTACAATGAGCAGTTCTTC. Translated: CASSEWRGRYNEQFF.

V gene TRBV28 combines with J gene TRBJ2-7; 8 bases line up with TRBD1. J was trimmed by 6 bases and V by 4 bases; bases with no gene match: 8. Germline CDR1 and CDR2: MDHEN and SYDVKM. This CDR3 has 14 residues. As DNA, the CDR3 is TGTGCCAGCAGTTCCCGGACAGGGCGGGTCGAGCAGTACTTC. Protein: CASSSRTGRVEQYF.

The gene calls are TRBV5-1 and TRBJ1-6, with 9 bases matching TRBD1. This CDR3 has 16 residues. V was clipped by 0 bases and J by 15 bases; unmatched bases: 13. Germline CDR1 and CDR2: SGHRS and YFSETQ. CDR3 DNA: TGCGCCAGCAGCTTGGTTTCGGACAGGGGAAAACTCGACCTCCACTTT. This encodes CASSLVSDRGKLDLHF. The full variable domain, its missing parts supplied by reference TRBV5-1 and TRBJ1-6, is KAGVTQTPRYLIKTRGQQVTLSCSPISGHRSVSWYQQTPGQGLQFLFEYFSETQRNKGNFPGRFSGRQFSNSRSEMNVSTLELGDSALYLCASSLVSDRGKLDLHFGNGTRLTVT.